The 16 T cell receptor beta chains given below trace back to one sample, sequenced in a study of T cell therapy after organ transplantation (dated by TCRdb to between 2018 and 2021). The sample's time point label, decoded: 20-29 weeks after completion of therapy. Their antigens remain unidentified. Libraries were prepared through the immunoSEQ multiplex PCR assay. Sourced from immuneACCESS, this table was stored by TCRdb with only in-frame sequences that have V and J called. A share of the clones is absent; for the studies checked, an unresolved V gene accounts for under half, and the remainder has no known explanation. Present in this sample are about 17,000 clones, 65% to 90% of which were seen just once. The ten largest clonotypes hold about a third of the sample. The specimen was CD8+ T cells from blood, collected after autologous CMV-specific T cell therapy. The origin of the receptors is a human patient who had received a solid organ transplant and had CMV disease. Once a transplant has taken place, some T cells may be donor derived.

The V call is TRBV25-1, the J call TRBJ1-2; 11 bases line up with TRBD1. The CDR3 totals 15 residues. Germline CDR1 MGHDK, CDR2 SYGVNS. V was pared by 3 bases and J by 0 bases, with 0 bases of the junction left unmatched. The DNA of the CDR3 is TGTGCCAGCAGTGAGGGACAGGGGGCTAACTATGGCTACACCTTC. It translates to CASSEGQGANYGYTF.

This clone was found once. The chain has TRBV15 and TRBJ2-7; 7 positions match TRBD1. The CDR3 length is 14 residues. Germline CDR1 is LNHNV and CDR2 is YYDKDF (reference sequence). V lost 3 bases and J lost 2; bases outside the gene matches: 4. The CDR3 DNA follows: TGTGCCACCAGCAGCGGGACAGCTACCTACGAGCAGTACTTC. This translates into CATSSGTATYEQYF.

This CDR3 reads CASSQGWASYEQYF. Here the CDR3 DNA reads TGTGCCAGCAGTCAGGGTTGGGCTTCCTACGAGCAGTACTTC. This chain uses TRBV27 with TRBJ2-7, with TRBD1 as a possible D gene (5 bases). The V and J ends lost 5 bases and 1 base respectively, with 12 bases between them. Germline CDR1 reads MNHEY; CDR2 reads SMNVEV (reference sequence). The CDR3 sequence is 14 residues long.

The chain is built from TRBV7-8 and TRBJ1-5; D is perhaps TRBD1 (5 bases). Germline loops: CDR1 SGHVS, CDR2 FQNEAQ. The CDR3 extends over 19 amino acids. The V gene lost 5 bases and the J gene lost 0 bases, with 23 bases spanning the gap. The CDR3 here is CASSVPVGGTSYSNQPQHF. As DNA, the CDR3 is TGTGCCAGCAGCGTCCCAGTTGGGGGAACCTCATATAGCAATCAGCCCCAGCATTTT.

This chain uses TRBV28 with TRBJ1-2; D gene ambiguous. Germline V gene lookup returns CDR1 MDHEN and CDR2 SYDVKM. This CDR3 region has 17 residues. V was cut by 0 bases and J by 4 bases, with 18 bases left in between. CDR3 nucleotide sequence: TGTGCCAGCAGTTTATGGTCAGAGGTGTCTACGATCTATGGCTACACCTTC. It encodes CASSLWSEVSTIYGYTF.

The V and J genes are TRBV5-1 and TRBJ2-3; possibly TRBD2 for D (5 bases). Per the germline V gene, CDR1 is SGHRS and CDR2 is YFSETQ. The CDR3 extends over 13 amino acids. Trimming stripped 5 bases from V and 4 bases from J, with 11 bases between. Here the CDR3 reads CASRRESSDTQYF. In DNA form, the CDR3 reads TGCGCCAGCAGGAGGGAGAGCTCAGATACGCAGTATTTT.

The chain couples TRBV7-9 to TRBJ2-1; 13 bases are shared with TRBD2. The CDR3 totals 15 residues. V was clipped by 3 bases and J by 8 bases; unmatched bases: 4. Germline-derived CDR1 and CDR2 are SEHNR and FQNEAQ (reference sequence). CDR3 coding DNA: TGTGCCAGCAGCTTCGGGACTAGCGGGAATGATGAGCAGTTCTTC. Amino acid sequence: CASSFGTSGNDEQFF. Filled out from reference TRBV7-9 and TRBJ2-1, the complete variable domain reads DTGVSQNPRHKITKRGQNVTFRCDPISEHNRLYWYRQTLGQGPEFLTYFQNEAQLEKSRLLSDRFSAERPKGSFSTLEIQRTEQGDSAMYLCASSFGTSGNDEQFFGPGTRLTVL.

The rearrangement joins TRBV4-1 to TRBJ2-2; no definite D call. Germline V gene sequence: CDR1 MGHRA, CDR2 YSYEKL. This CDR3 contains 16 residues. V gave up 0 bases and J gave up 7 bases, with 15 bases separating them. The CDR3, as DNA: TGCGCCAGCAGCCAAGACCATCTTGAAACGAACGGGGAGCTGTTTTTT. It encodes CASSQDHLETNGELFF.

This chain uses TRBV27 with TRBJ2-3; D is possibly TRBD2 (6 bases). V lost 7 bases and J 8 bases, leaving 19 bases between the germline ends. The CDR3 totals 14 residues. CDR1 is MNHEY, CDR2 SMNVEV, per germline (reference sequence). The CDR3 DNA reads as TGTGCCAGCATTAATGGCTTACACGGGGGTACGCAGTATTTT. Its protein product is CASINGLHGGTQYF.

This chain uses TRBV27 with TRBJ1-1; 9 nucleotides match TRBD1. From germline, CDR1 is MNHEY and CDR2 SMNVEV (reference sequence). The trim removed 3 bases at V and 0 bases at J, leaving 2 bases unmatched. The CDR3 is 15 residues long. The CDR3 reads CASSFGTGMNTEAFF. CDR3 DNA sequence: TGTGCCAGCAGTTTCGGGACAGGGATGAACACTGAAGCTTTCTTT.

The genes are TRBV27 and TRBJ2-6, with TRBD2 as a possible D gene (6 bases). There are 16 residues in the CDR3. V was pared by 1 base and J by 1 base, with 8 bases between. In germline, CDR1 is MNHEY, CDR2 SMNVEV (reference sequence). The CDR3 bases are TGTGCCAGCAGTTTATTCGGGAGATCTGGGGCCAACGTCCTGACTTTC. Protein: CASSLFGRSGANVLTF.

The gene calls are TRBV6-4 and TRBJ2-2, with 7 bases aligning to TRBD1. CDR3 length equals 13 residues. V was pared by 8 bases and J by 3 bases, with 3 bases of the junction left unmatched. Germline values: CDR1 MRHNA, CDR2 SNTAGT. The CDR3 coding sequence is TGTGCCAGCGCCGGGACAGACACCGGGGAGCTGTTTTTT. Its protein is CASAGTDTGELFF.

The chain carries TRBV10-3 and TRBJ2-1, with D maybe TRBD2 (5 bases). V gave up 3 bases and J gave up 8 bases, with 14 bases separating them. The CDR3 spans 14 residues. Germline V gene data show CDR1 as ENHRY and CDR2 as SYGVKD. As DNA, the CDR3 is TGTGCCATCAGTGAACCCGGGATATTTGATGAGCAGTTCTTC. This translates into CAISEPGIFDEQFF.

The rearrangement joins TRBV11-2 to TRBJ1-1; D unclear. Germline CDR1 reads SGHAT; CDR2 reads FQNNGV. The germline V and J ends were trimmed by 3 bases and 6 bases, with 11 bases remaining between them. The CDR3 covers 13 residues. In nucleotides, the CDR3 is TGTGCCAGCAGCTTTCCAGGTGACCCTGAAGCTTTCTTT. It codes for CASSFPGDPEAFF.

This clone has only one observation. The gene calls are TRBV5-1 and TRBJ2-2, with D maybe TRBD2 (6 bases). V gave up 5 bases and J gave up 8 bases, with 13 bases separating them. Germline V gene lookup returns CDR1 SGHRS and CDR2 YFSETQ. The CDR3 has 13 amino acids. This CDR3 is CASSATGVGELFF. In DNA form, the CDR3 reads TGCGCCAGCAGTGCCACGGGAGTAGGGGAGCTGTTTTTT.

The chain recombines TRBV18 with TRBJ2-3; TRBD2 matches 13 bases. CDR3 length equals 17 residues. The junction had 8 bases not matched to a gene; V was cut back by 3 bases and J by 5 bases. Germline CDR1 is KGHSH and CDR2 is LQKENI. The DNA for the CDR3 is TGTGCCAGCTCACCGCTGACTAGCGGGAGGTCGGAAGATACGCAGTATTTT. It yields the protein CASSPLTSGRSEDTQYF. Together with reference TRBV18 and TRBJ2-3, the CDR3 gives the full variable domain: NAGVMQNPRHLVRRRGQEARLRCSPMKGHSHVYWYRQLPEEGLKFMVYLQKENIIDESGMPKERFSAEFPKEGPSILRIQQVVRGDSAAYFCASSPLTSGRSEDTQYFGPGTRLTVL.